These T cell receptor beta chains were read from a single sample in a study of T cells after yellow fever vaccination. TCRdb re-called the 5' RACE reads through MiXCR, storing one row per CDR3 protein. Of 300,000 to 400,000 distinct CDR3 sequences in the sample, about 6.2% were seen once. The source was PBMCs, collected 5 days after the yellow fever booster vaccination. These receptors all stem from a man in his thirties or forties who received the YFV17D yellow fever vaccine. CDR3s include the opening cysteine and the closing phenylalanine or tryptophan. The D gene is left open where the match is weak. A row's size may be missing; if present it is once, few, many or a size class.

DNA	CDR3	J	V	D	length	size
TGTGCCAGCAGACTGGTGGAGGCGGAGCAGTACTTC	CASRLVEAEQYF	TRBJ2-7	TRBV6-2/TRBV6-3	NA	12	few
TGTGCCAGCAGCTACAGGGAACAGGGCTATGGCTACACCTTC	CASSYREQGYGYTF	TRBJ1-2	TRBV14	NA	14	few
TGCGCCAGCAGCGCATCAGGACTAGGGGATACGCAGTATTTT	CASSASGLGDTQYF	TRBJ2-3	TRBV5-1	TRBD2	14	few
TGTGCCAGCAGCCAGGGACTAGCGGGCCCATACGAGCAGTACTTC	CASSQGLAGPYEQYF	TRBJ2-7	TRBV14	TRBD2	15	many
TGCAGCGTTGTTGGGGGCAAGTCCCGCGAGCAGTACTTC	CSVVGGKSREQYF	TRBJ2-7	TRBV29-1	NA	13	NA
TGTGCCTGGAGCAGGGGGGCGATACAAACCGAGCAGTACTTC	CAWSRGAIQTEQYF	TRBJ2-7	TRBV30	NA	14	NA
TGTGCCAGCATGAGGGGGGGAGCTGGAGTGGAGACCCAGTACTTC	CASMRGGAGVETQYF	TRBJ2-5	TRBV2	NA	15	NA
TGCACCAGCAGCCAATGGTCCGACCGTGGACGCCTCTCCTACGAGCAGTACTTC	CTSSQWSDRGRLSYEQYF	TRBJ2-7	TRBV1	NA	18	few
TGTGCCATCAGTGACCTCGGATCTAGCGGGAGGGGGGGAGAGACCCAGTACTTC	CAISDLGSSGRGGETQYF	TRBJ2-5	TRBV10-3	TRBD2	18	NA
TGTGCCAGCAGTTACTCGAGCGGACAGGGGCGCGATACGCAGTATTTT	CASSYSSGQGRDTQYF	TRBJ2-3	TRBV6-2/TRBV6-3	TRBD1	16	few
TGTGCCAGCAGCTCGACAGGGTGGATCGCTGAAGCTTTCTTT	CASSSTGWIAEAFF	TRBJ1-1	TRBV7-3	TRBD1	14	NA
TGCAGCGTTGATGGTCCCACGTGGGATACAGATACGCAGTATTTT	CSVDGPTWDTDTQYF	TRBJ2-3	TRBV29-1	NA	15	many
TGTGCCACCTTGCCAGCGGAGGTGGCCGGGGAGCAGTTCTTC	CATLPAEVAGEQFF	TRBJ2-1	TRBV15	NA	14	few
TGTGCCATCAGTGACGCCGGGACTAGGGATAGAGAGCAGTTCTTC	CAISDAGTRDREQFF	TRBJ2-1	TRBV10-3	TRBD2	15	NA
TGCAGCGTTGATCTGGGGGCGCGTGAGCAGTACTTC	CSVDLGAREQYF	TRBJ2-7	TRBV29-1	NA	12	many
TGTGCCAGCAGTCGCCGGGAGCCAAACACCGGGGAGCTGTTTTTT	CASSRREPNTGELFF	TRBJ2-2	TRBV5-6	NA	15	many
TGTGCCAGCAGCCAAGAACTAGCTAGGGAGACCCAGTACTTC	CASSQELARETQYF	TRBJ2-5	TRBV4-2	NA	14	NA
TGTGCCAGCAGCTTACGGGACGTCTACGAGCAGTACTTC	CASSLRDVYEQYF	TRBJ2-7	TRBV7-2	NA	13	NA
TGTGCCAGCAGCCCACAGACAGGGGTGGACACTGAAGCTTTCTTT	CASSPQTGVDTEAFF	TRBJ1-1	TRBV3-1	TRBD1	15	NA
TGTGCCAGCAGCCAACCTGGTGGGACAATGAACACTGAAGCTTTCTTT	CASSQPGGTMNTEAFF	TRBJ1-1	TRBV4-2	NA	16	NA
TGTGCCAGCAGCCCCTGGGGGGGCAGTAATGAGCAGTTCTTC	CASSPWGGSNEQFF	TRBJ2-1	TRBV7-2	NA	14	few
TGCTGTGCTAGTGACTCGGCGGTCTCCTACAATGAGCAGTTCTTC	CCASDSAVSYNEQFF	TRBJ2-1	TRBV20-1	NA	15	NA
TGCAGTGCTCTAGGGGCGCCTGAAGCTTTCTTT	CSALGAPEAFF	TRBJ1-1	TRBV20-1	NA	11	NA
TGTGCTAGCAGCTTCGCCAAGGGTTCGGACTACGAGCAGTACTTC	CASSFAKGSDYEQYF	TRBJ2-7	TRBV7-7	NA	15	few